This is a list of T cell receptor beta chains from one sample in a study of Tregs in tolerant kidney transplant recipients. Sequencing used immunoSEQ multiplex PCR; TCRdb keeps in-frame clones, though not all of them. The sample yields 50,000 to 75,000 clones, 80% to 90% seen once. The sequences come from Tregs from blood, collected before the transplant. Receptor source: a human donor who received a combined kidney and bone marrow transplant. Each CDR3 is given with its conserved first and last residue. Fields, in order: J gene, D gene, clone size, V gene, CDR3 DNA, CDR3 protein. The D gene is left open where the match is weak. Only part of the rows carry a size: once, few, many, or a class if the clone is expanded.

j_call: TRBJ2-7
d_call: -
clone_size: -
v_call: TRBV9
cdr3_nt: TGTGCCAGCAGCCCTCAAGCTAGGGGCTACGAGCAGTACTTC
cdr3_aa: CASSPQARGYEQYF

j_call: TRBJ2-3
d_call: -
clone_size: -
v_call: TRBV7-2
cdr3_nt: TGTGCCAGCACCATTACCCGGGAAGATACGCAGTATTTT
cdr3_aa: CASTITREDTQYF

j_call: TRBJ2-5
d_call: -
clone_size: -
v_call: TRBV7-2
cdr3_nt: TGTGCCAGCAGCGCCCGGGGGTGGGAGACCCAGTACTTC
cdr3_aa: CASSARGWETQYF

j_call: TRBJ1-1
d_call: -
clone_size: few
v_call: TRBV7-9
cdr3_nt: TGTGCCAGCAGCTTAGCGAGGGATGGGGAGGCTTTCTTT
cdr3_aa: CASSLARDGEAFF

j_call: TRBJ2-6
d_call: TRBD1
clone_size: -
v_call: TRBV5-6
cdr3_nt: TGTGCCAGCAGGAATACCCGGGACAGGGTAGGGTCGGGGGCCAACGTCCTGACTTTC
cdr3_aa: CASRNTRDRVGSGANVLTF

j_call: TRBJ2-1
d_call: -
clone_size: -
v_call: TRBV6-6
cdr3_nt: TGTGCCAGCAGTTACGACAGTCCTTACAATGAGCAGTTCTTC
cdr3_aa: CASSYDSPYNEQFF

j_call: TRBJ1-3
d_call: -
clone_size: -
v_call: TRBV11-3
cdr3_nt: TGTGCCAGCAGCCAGGGATCTGGAAACACCATATATTTT
cdr3_aa: CASSQGSGNTIYF

j_call: TRBJ1-2
d_call: TRBD1
clone_size: few
v_call: TRBV6-6
cdr3_nt: TGTGCCAGCAGTTCCAGGGGGCGCAACTATGGCTACACCTTC
cdr3_aa: CASSSRGRNYGYTF

j_call: TRBJ1-4
d_call: -
clone_size: -
v_call: TRBV18
cdr3_nt: TGTGCCAGCTCACCAGGGGCGGAGGGAAAACTGTTTTTT
cdr3_aa: CASSPGAEGKLFF

j_call: TRBJ2-1
d_call: -
clone_size: -
v_call: TRBV18
cdr3_nt: TGTGCCAGCTCATCCCCGGGACTTCGGTCCGGTCGCCCCAATGAGCAGTTCTTC
cdr3_aa: CASSSPGLRSGRPNEQFF

j_call: TRBJ2-7
d_call: -
clone_size: once
v_call: TRBV5-4
cdr3_nt: TGTGCCAGCAGCTTGGGAAACGCGGTAGACGAGCAGTACTTC
cdr3_aa: CASSLGNAVDEQYF

j_call: TRBJ1-1
d_call: -
clone_size: -
v_call: TRBV2
cdr3_nt: TGTGCCAGCAGCCCTTTCACCCGTTTAAGGGAAGCTTTCTTT
cdr3_aa: CASSPFTRLREAFF

j_call: TRBJ2-7
d_call: TRBD2
clone_size: once
v_call: TRBV5-1
cdr3_nt: TGCGCCAGCAGCTCTCTAGCGGGGGGCGTCTACGAGCAGTACTTC
cdr3_aa: CASSSLAGGVYEQYF

j_call: TRBJ1-2
d_call: -
clone_size: -
v_call: TRBV11-2
cdr3_nt: TGTGCCAGCAGCCCCTTCGCGGGGGGAGGCTACACCTTC
cdr3_aa: CASSPFAGGGYTF

j_call: TRBJ2-7
d_call: -
clone_size: -
v_call: TRBV29-1
cdr3_nt: TGCAGCGTTGGCCGGGGGACCGACGAGCAGTACTTC
cdr3_aa: CSVGRGTDEQYF

j_call: TRBJ2-5
d_call: TRBD2
clone_size: -
v_call: TRBV7-2
cdr3_nt: TGTGCCAGCAGCTTAGGACTAGCAAGCAGGGAGACCCAGTACTTC
cdr3_aa: CASSLGLASRETQYF

j_call: TRBJ1-2
d_call: -
clone_size: -
v_call: TRBV6-5
cdr3_nt: TGTGCCAGCAGCTCGTGGTATGGCTACACCTTC
cdr3_aa: CASSSWYGYTF

j_call: TRBJ1-1
d_call: -
clone_size: -
v_call: TRBV7-9
cdr3_nt: TGTGCCAGCAGCTTAGCCGGTCAGACTTTTGAAGCTTTCTTT
cdr3_aa: CASSLAGQTFEAFF

j_call: TRBJ1-2
d_call: TRBD1
clone_size: -
v_call: TRBV6-6
cdr3_nt: TGTGCCAGCAGTTCCCGGACAGGGGATGGCTACACCTTC
cdr3_aa: CASSSRTGDGYTF

j_call: TRBJ2-7
d_call: TRBD2
clone_size: -
v_call: TRBV18
cdr3_nt: TGTGCCAGCTCACTAACGGGGCTAGCGGGATCGGTCATCGAGCAGTACTTC
cdr3_aa: CASSLTGLAGSVIEQYF

j_call: TRBJ1-1
d_call: -
clone_size: -
v_call: TRBV10-1
cdr3_nt: TGCGCCAGCAGTGAGTCAGAGGGGCAGGGAGCTTTCTTT
cdr3_aa: CASSESEGQGAFF

j_call: TRBJ2-7
d_call: -
clone_size: once
v_call: TRBV5-1
cdr3_nt: TGCGCCAGCGCCGGGTCCCACTACGAGCAGTACTTC
cdr3_aa: CASAGSHYEQYF

j_call: TRBJ2-3
d_call: -
clone_size: -
v_call: TRBV12-5
cdr3_nt: TGTGCCTCTCGATCGGGATACACAGATACGCAGTATTTT
cdr3_aa: CASRSGYTDTQYF

j_call: TRBJ1-1
d_call: TRBD1
clone_size: -
v_call: TRBV5-1
cdr3_nt: TGCGCCAGCAGCTTGGGACAGGGGAGGTTTGCTGAAGCTTTCTTT
cdr3_aa: CASSLGQGRFAEAFF

j_call: TRBJ1-1
d_call: TRBD1
clone_size: -
v_call: TRBV2
cdr3_nt: TGTGCCAGCACGTTAAGGCCAGGGGGGGGCAACACTGAAGCTTTCTTT
cdr3_aa: CASTLRPGGGNTEAFF

j_call: TRBJ2-1
d_call: -
clone_size: once
v_call: TRBV5-1
cdr3_nt: TGCGCCAGCAGCTTAACAGGGAGGAGTGGCAATGAGCAGTTCTTC
cdr3_aa: CASSLTGRSGNEQFF

j_call: TRBJ1-5
d_call: TRBD1
clone_size: -
v_call: TRBV28
cdr3_nt: TGTGCCAGCAGAGTACAGGGGAGTCAGCCCCAGCATTTT
cdr3_aa: CASRVQGSQPQHF

j_call: TRBJ2-1
d_call: -
clone_size: -
v_call: TRBV2
cdr3_nt: TGTGCCAGCAGGAGAGACTATAACCATGAGCAGTTCTTC
cdr3_aa: CASRRDYNHEQFF

j_call: TRBJ2-5
d_call: TRBD1
clone_size: -
v_call: TRBV19
cdr3_nt: TGTGCCAGTAGTTTGTACCGGGACAGCCAAGAGACCCAGTACTTC
cdr3_aa: CASSLYRDSQETQYF

j_call: TRBJ2-3
d_call: -
clone_size: -
v_call: TRBV10-3
cdr3_nt: TGTGCCATCAGTGAGTCGACAGATACGCAGTATTTT
cdr3_aa: CAISESTDTQYF

j_call: TRBJ2-7
d_call: TRBD1
clone_size: -
v_call: TRBV2
cdr3_nt: TGTGCCAGCAGGGGGACAGGGAGCAACGAGCAGTACTTC
cdr3_aa: CASRGTGSNEQYF

j_call: TRBJ2-7
d_call: -
clone_size: -
v_call: TRBV4-1
cdr3_nt: TGCGCCAGCAGCCAAGAATTCGGACAGAACCACGAGCAGTACTTC
cdr3_aa: CASSQEFGQNHEQYF

j_call: TRBJ2-7
d_call: TRBD2
clone_size: -
v_call: TRBV7-2
cdr3_nt: TGTGCCAGCAGCTTAGAGCGAGCGGGAGTCGAGCAGTACTTC
cdr3_aa: CASSLERAGVEQYF

j_call: TRBJ1-2
d_call: -
clone_size: -
v_call: TRBV7-9
cdr3_nt: TGTGCCAGCACTGTACTGAGGGGCCCCCATCGTTTAGCTAACTATGGCTACACCTTC
cdr3_aa: CASTVLRGPHRLANYGYTF

j_call: TRBJ1-5
d_call: TRBD1
clone_size: -
v_call: TRBV2
cdr3_nt: TGTGCCAGCAGAGGGGCGACAGGGAAGGCTCAGCCCCAGCATTTT
cdr3_aa: CASRGATGKAQPQHF